This TCR beta chain is from a study of blood T cell repertoires in COVID-19. Study details: Material from acute and convalescent COVID-19 was sourced from the United States, Italy and Spain.

Seattle enrolled patients during active infection and tracked them longitudinally. The ends lost 6 bases at V and 4 bases at J; junction bases unmatched: 19. CDR1 and CDR2 from the germline V gene are SGHVS and FQNEAQ. The CDR3 covers 19 residues. Per the original data handling: Researchers report that nucleated cell counts were estimated from reference gene primer amplification. The data were produced by immunoSEQ multiplex PCR, yet TCRdb's version contains in-frame clones alone and is incomplete. The V and J calls and clone size come from that table; D and trimming were worked out from the DNA. Of 150,000 to 200,000 clones in the sample, more than 70% are singletons; the top ten hold roughly 20%.

The chain carries TRBV7-8 and TRBJ2-3; 10 bases match TRBD1. Sequencing input: peripheral blood. The receptor was derived from an older person with COVID-19, enrolled during active disease. The CDR3 DNA follows: TGTGCCAGCAGTCTAGAGGTGTTTAGGAGACAGGGGGCGTCAGATACGCAGTATTTT. Protein product: CASSLEVFRRQGASDTQYF. Together with reference TRBV7-8 and TRBJ2-3, the CDR3 gives the full variable domain: GAGVSQSPRYKVAKRGQDVALRCDPISGHVSLFWYQQALGQGPEFLTYFQNEAQLDKSGLPSDRFFAERPEGSVSTLKIQRTQQEDSAVYLCASSLEVFRRQGASDTQYFGPGTRLTVL.